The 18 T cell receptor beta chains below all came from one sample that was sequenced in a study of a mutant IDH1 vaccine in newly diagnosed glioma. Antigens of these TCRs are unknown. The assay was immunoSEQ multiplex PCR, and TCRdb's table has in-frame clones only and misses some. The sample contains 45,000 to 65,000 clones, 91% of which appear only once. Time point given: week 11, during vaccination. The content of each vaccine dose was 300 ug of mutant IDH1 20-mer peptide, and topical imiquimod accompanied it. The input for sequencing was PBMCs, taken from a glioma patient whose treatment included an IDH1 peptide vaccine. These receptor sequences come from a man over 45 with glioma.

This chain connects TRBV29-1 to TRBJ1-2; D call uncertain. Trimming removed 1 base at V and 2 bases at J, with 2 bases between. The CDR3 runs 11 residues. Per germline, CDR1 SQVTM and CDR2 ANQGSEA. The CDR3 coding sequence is TGCAGCGTTGAAGTGAACTATGGCTACACCTTC. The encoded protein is CSVEVNYGYTF.

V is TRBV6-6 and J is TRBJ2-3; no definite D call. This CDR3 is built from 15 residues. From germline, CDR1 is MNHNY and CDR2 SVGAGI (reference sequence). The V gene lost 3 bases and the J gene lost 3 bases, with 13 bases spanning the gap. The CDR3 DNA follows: TGTGCCAGCAGTTATTGGGATCGGCGGACAGATACGCAGTATTTT. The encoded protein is CASSYWDRRTDTQYF.

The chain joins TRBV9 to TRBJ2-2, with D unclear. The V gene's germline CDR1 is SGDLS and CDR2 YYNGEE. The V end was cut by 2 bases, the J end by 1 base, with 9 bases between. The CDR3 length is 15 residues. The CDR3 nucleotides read TGTGCCAGCAGCGTTATGGCCCGGAACACCGGGGAGCTGTTTTTT. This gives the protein CASSVMARNTGELFF. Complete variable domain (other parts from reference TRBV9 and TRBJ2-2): DSGVTQTPKHLITATGQRVTLRCSPRSGDLSVYWYQQSLDQGLQFLIQYYNGEERAKGNILERFSAQQFPDLHSELNLSSLELGDSALYFCASSVMARNTGELFFGEGSRLTVL.

CDR3 in amino acids: CASSFEIVNEQFF. DNA of the CDR3: TGCGCCAGCAGTTTTGAGATCGTAAATGAGCAGTTCTTC. The chain uses TRBV5-1 and TRBJ2-1; no definite D call. From germline, CDR1 is SGHRS and CDR2 YFSETQ. CDR3 length: 13 residues. Trimming took off 5 bases at V and 7 bases at J, with 13 bases between the two ends.

The CDR3, as DNA: TGTGCCAGCAGTTACGAAGGGCATGAGGGCGCGTACGAGCAGTACTTC. Amino acid sequence: CASSYEGHEGAYEQYF. The rearrangement links TRBV6-5 to TRBJ2-7, with a tentative D call TRBD2 (5 bases). Germline values: CDR1 MNHEY, CDR2 SVGAGI. V was shortened by 2 bases and J by 4 bases, with 18 bases between the two germline ends. This CDR3 region has 16 residues.

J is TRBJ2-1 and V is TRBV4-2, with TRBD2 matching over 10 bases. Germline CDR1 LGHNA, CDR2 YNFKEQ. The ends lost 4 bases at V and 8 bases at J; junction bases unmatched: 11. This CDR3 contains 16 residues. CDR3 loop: CASSPWSGGASDEQFF. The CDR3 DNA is TGTGCCAGCAGCCCCTGGAGCGGGGGGGCTTCTGATGAGCAGTTCTTC.

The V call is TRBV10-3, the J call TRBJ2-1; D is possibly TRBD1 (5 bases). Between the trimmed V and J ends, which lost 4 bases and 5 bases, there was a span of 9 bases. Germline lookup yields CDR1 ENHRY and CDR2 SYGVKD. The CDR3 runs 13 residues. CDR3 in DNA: TGTGCCATCAGTGTACAGGCCCACAATGAGCAGTTCTTC. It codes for CAISVQAHNEQFF.

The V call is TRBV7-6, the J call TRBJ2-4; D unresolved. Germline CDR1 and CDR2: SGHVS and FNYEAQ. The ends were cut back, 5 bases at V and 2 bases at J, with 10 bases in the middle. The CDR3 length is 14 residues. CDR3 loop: CASSPLKTKNIQYF. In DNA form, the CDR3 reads TGTGCCAGCAGCCCACTCAAGACCAAAAACATTCAGTACTTC.

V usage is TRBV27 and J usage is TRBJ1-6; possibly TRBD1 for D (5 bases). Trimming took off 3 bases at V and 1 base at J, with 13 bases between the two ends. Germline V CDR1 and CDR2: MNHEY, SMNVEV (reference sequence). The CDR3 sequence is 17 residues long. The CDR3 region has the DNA TGTGCCAGCAGTTTTAAGGGGAGGTTGTCCTATAATTCACCCCTCCACTTT. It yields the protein CASSFKGRLSYNSPLHF.

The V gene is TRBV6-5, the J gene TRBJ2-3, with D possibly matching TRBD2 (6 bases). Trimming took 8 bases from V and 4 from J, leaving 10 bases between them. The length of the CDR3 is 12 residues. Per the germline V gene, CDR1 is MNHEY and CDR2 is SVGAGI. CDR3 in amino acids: CASGRRADTQYF. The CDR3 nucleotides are TGTGCCAGCGGGAGGAGGGCAGATACGCAGTATTTT.

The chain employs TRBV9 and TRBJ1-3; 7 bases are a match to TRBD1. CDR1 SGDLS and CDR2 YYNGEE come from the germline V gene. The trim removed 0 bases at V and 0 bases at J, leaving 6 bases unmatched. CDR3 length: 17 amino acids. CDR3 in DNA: TGTGCCAGCAGCGTAGGTCGACAGGGTCGCTCTGGAAACACCATATATTTT. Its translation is CASSVGRQGRSGNTIYF.

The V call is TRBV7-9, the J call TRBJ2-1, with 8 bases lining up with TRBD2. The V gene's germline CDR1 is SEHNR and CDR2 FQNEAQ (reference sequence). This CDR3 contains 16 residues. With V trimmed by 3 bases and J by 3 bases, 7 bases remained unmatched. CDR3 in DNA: TGTGCCAGCAGCTTTCCGTCGGGGGGGGACTACAATGAGCAGTTCTTC. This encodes CASSFPSGGDYNEQFF.

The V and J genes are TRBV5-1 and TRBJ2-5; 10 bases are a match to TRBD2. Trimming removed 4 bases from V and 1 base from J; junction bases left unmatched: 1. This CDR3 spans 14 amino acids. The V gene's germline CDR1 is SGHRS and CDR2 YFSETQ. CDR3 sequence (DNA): TGCGCCAGCAGCAGGACTAGCGGCCAAGAGACCCAGTACTTC. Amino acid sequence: CASSRTSGQETQYF.

The chain's CDR3 is CASSLAGETYEQYF. As DNA, the CDR3 is TGTGCCAGCAGCTTGGCAGGAGAGACATACGAGCAGTACTTC. This chain uses TRBV5-6 with TRBJ2-7; D is unresolved. The V and J ends lost 0 bases and 4 bases respectively, with 11 bases between them. This CDR3 is built from 14 residues. Germline V gene sequence: CDR1 SGHDT, CDR2 YYEEEE.

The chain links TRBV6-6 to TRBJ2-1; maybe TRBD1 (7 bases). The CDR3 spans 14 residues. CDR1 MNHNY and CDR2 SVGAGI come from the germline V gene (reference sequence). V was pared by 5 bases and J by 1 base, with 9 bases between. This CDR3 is CASSPGGSYNEQFF. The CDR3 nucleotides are TGTGCCAGCAGTCCAGGGGGGTCCTACAATGAGCAGTTCTTC.

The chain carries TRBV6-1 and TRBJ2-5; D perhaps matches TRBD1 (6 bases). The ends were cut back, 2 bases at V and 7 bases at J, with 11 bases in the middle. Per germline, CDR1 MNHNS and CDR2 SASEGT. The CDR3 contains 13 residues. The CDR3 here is CASSESPQGTQYF. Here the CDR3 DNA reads TGTGCCAGCAGTGAAAGCCCACAGGGGACCCAGTACTTC.

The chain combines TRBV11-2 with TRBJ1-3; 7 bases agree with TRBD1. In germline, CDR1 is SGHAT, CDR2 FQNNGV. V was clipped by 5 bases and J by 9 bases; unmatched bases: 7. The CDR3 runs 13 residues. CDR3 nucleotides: TGTGCCAGCAGCCCCGGGACAGCTCCCACCATATATTTT. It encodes CASSPGTAPTIYF.

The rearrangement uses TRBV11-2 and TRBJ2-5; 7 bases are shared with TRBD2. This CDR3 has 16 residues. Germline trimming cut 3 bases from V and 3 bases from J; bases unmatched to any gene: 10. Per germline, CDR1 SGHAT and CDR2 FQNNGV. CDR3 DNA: TGTGCCAGCAGCTTTACAGCTGGGGCGGGAGAAGAGACCCAGTACTTC. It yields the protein CASSFTAGAGEETQYF.